One sample yielded the 23 T cell receptor beta chains listed below, sequenced in a study of cytomegalovirus exposure and HLA in healthy donors. The PCR had 60 Vbeta and 13 Jbeta primers. The table came from immunoSEQ multiplex PCR; TCRdb's copy has only in-frame clones and leaves some out. The data show fewer than 150,000 clones, 70% to 75% seen once. What was sequenced was PBMCs. The receptors derive from a human donor in good health.

The chain joins TRBV29-1 to TRBJ2-1; 13 nucleotides agree with TRBD2. The CDR3 is made up of 16 amino acids. From germline, CDR1 is SQVTM and CDR2 ANQGSEA. J lost 7 bases, V lost 0 bases, and 6 bases had no gene match. CDR3 amino acids: CSVEDGTSGIRNEQFF. In nucleotides, the CDR3 is TGCAGCGTTGAAGACGGGACTAGCGGGATTAGGAATGAGCAGTTCTTC.

The rearrangement joins TRBV11-3 to TRBJ1-2, with TRBD1 matching 7 bases. CDR3 length: 16 amino acids. V shed 2 bases and J 0 bases; nucleotides not matched to a gene: 6. Germline lookup yields CDR1 SGHNT and CDR2 YENEEA. The CDR3 loop is CASSLFGQETNYGYTF. CDR3 nucleotides: TGTGCCAGCAGCTTATTTGGACAGGAAACTAACTATGGCTACACCTTC.

The chain joins TRBV12-5 to TRBJ2-1; tentatively, D is TRBD2 (5 bases). The germline V gene encodes CDR1 LGHNT and CDR2 FRNRAP. V gave up 1 base and J gave up 9 bases, with 13 bases separating them. This CDR3 contains 14 residues. DNA of the CDR3: TGTGCTAGTGGTTTGGCCCCCCGGGATGTTGAGCAGTTCTTC. This translates into CASGLAPRDVEQFF.

J is TRBJ2-3 and V is TRBV5-4; 13 bases agree with TRBD2. The V and J ends lost 4 bases and 4 bases, in that order; junction bases with no gene match: 3. CDR1 is SGHNT, CDR2 YYREEE, per germline (reference sequence). This CDR3 is built from 15 residues. CDR3 nucleotides: TGTGCCAGCAGCGGACTAGCGGGAGTATCAGATACGCAGTATTTT. Its translation is CASSGLAGVSDTQYF.

This clone occurred a few times. The chain links TRBV6-4 to TRBJ2-5, with D tentatively TRBD2 (5 bases). CDR3 length equals 15 residues. Germline assignment: CDR1 MRHNA and CDR2 SNTAGT. Trimming removed 6 bases at V and 5 bases at J, with 19 bases between. The CDR3 loop is CASSPGKNTVETQYF. The CDR3 nucleotides read TGTGCCAGCAGCCCGGGAAAAAACACGGTGGAGACCCAGTACTTC.

The chain combines TRBV5-6 with TRBJ2-5; 8 nucleotides match TRBD1. V gave up 0 bases and J gave up 0 bases; unmatched junction bases: 4. This CDR3 has 16 residues. The germline V gene encodes CDR1 SGHDT and CDR2 YYEEEE. As DNA, the CDR3 is TGTGCCAGCAGCTTGGGGGACAGGAGCCACCAAGAGACCCAGTACTTC. Amino acid sequence: CASSLGDRSHQETQYF.

The chain couples TRBV6-1 to TRBJ1-5; D call uncertain. CDR1 MNHNS and CDR2 SASEGT come from the germline V gene. The CDR3 contains 14 residues. V was pared by 6 bases and J by 9 bases, with 18 bases between. The CDR3 sequence is CASSPGPQSWPQHF. CDR3 nucleotides: TGTGCCAGCAGCCCCGGTCCCCAAAGTTGGCCCCAGCATTTT.

V is TRBV28 and J is TRBJ1-1; D may be TRBD1 (6 bases). The germline V and J ends were trimmed by 5 bases and 11 bases, with 15 bases remaining between them. This CDR3 is 12 amino acids long. CDR1 is MDHEN and CDR2 is SYDVKM in the germline V gene. Written as DNA, the CDR3 is TGTGCCAGCAGTCAGTCGGGGGGCCGGGCTTTCTTT. This codes for CASSQSGGRAFF.

The chain carries TRBV4-1 and TRBJ2-2; possible D gene TRBD2, 6 bases. V was cut by 6 bases and J by 5 bases, with 19 bases left in between. Germline V gives CDR1 MGHRA, CDR2 YSYEKL. The CDR3 contains 16 residues. CDR3 loop: CASRLHISEGTGELFF. In DNA, the CDR3 is TGCGCCAGCAGGCTACATATCTCGGAGGGGACCGGGGAGCTGTTTTTT.

The V gene is TRBV2, the J gene TRBJ2-3, with D perhaps matching TRBD2 (6 bases). The CDR3 extends over 18 amino acids. V lost 4 bases and J 2 bases, leaving 22 bases between the germline ends. Germline V gives CDR1 SNHLY, CDR2 FYNNEI. The CDR3 coding sequence is TGTGCCAGCAGTGTCCCACGCGGAGGGGATTCAAACACAGATACGCAGTATTTT. Translation: CASSVPRGGDSNTDTQYF.

The chain recombines TRBV7-8 with TRBJ2-5; weak D call: TRBD1 (6 bases). Germline values: CDR1 SGHVS, CDR2 FQNEAQ. The CDR3 spans 16 residues. Trimming pared 4 bases from V and 3 bases from J, leaving 18 bases between. The CDR3 DNA sequence: TGTGCCAGCAGCTCAACGCAAGACAGGAGCGAAGAGACCCAGTACTTC. Amino acid sequence: CASSSTQDRSEETQYF.

The chain couples TRBV5-4 to TRBJ2-5; 7 bases are a match to TRBD2. The CDR3 consists of 15 residues. Germline-derived CDR1 and CDR2 are SGHNT and YYREEE (reference sequence). Trimming cost V 7 bases and J 0 bases; bases outside gene matches: 9. CDR3 in amino acids: CASSRAGGYQETQYF. The DNA for the CDR3 is TGTGCCAGCTCGCGGGCCGGGGGGTACCAAGAGACCCAGTACTTC.

The rearrangement links TRBV7-2 to TRBJ2-5; weak D call: TRBD1 (5 bases). Trimming took off 1 base at V and 2 bases at J, with 11 bases between the two ends. The germline gives CDR1 SGHTA, CDR2 FQGNSA. CDR3 length: 15 residues. CDR3 region: CASSLVGARQETQYF. CDR3 in DNA: TGTGCCAGCAGCTTAGTTGGGGCGAGGCAAGAGACCCAGTACTTC.

The V call is TRBV29-1, the J call TRBJ1-3; TRBD1 matches 8 bases. Trimming at V came to 8 bases and at J to 2 bases, leaving 8 bases not matched to a gene. In germline, CDR1 is SQVTM, CDR2 ANQGSEA. The CDR3 has 14 amino acids. The CDR3 DNA follows: TGCAGCACCACAGGGGGAACGGCTGGAAACACCATATATTTT. Protein sequence: CSTTGGTAGNTIYF.

The chain couples TRBV6-1 to TRBJ1-2, with unresolved D. The CDR3 totals 14 residues. Trimming removed 5 bases from V and 2 bases from J, with 12 bases in between. Looked up from germline, CDR1 is MNHNS and CDR2 is SASEGT. CDR3 DNA sequence: TGTGCCAGCAGTCTTCAGGTGACCAACTATGGCTACACCTTC. This sequence encodes CASSLQVTNYGYTF.

J is TRBJ2-7 and V is TRBV28, with a tentative D call TRBD1 (5 bases). The length of the CDR3 is 15 residues. V was cut by 7 bases and J by 0 bases, with 16 bases left in between. Looked up from germline, CDR1 is MDHEN and CDR2 is SYDVKM. The chain's CDR3 is CASTSFRGSSYEQYF. For the CDR3, the DNA is TGTGCCAGCACCTCTTTTAGGGGAAGCTCCTACGAGCAGTACTTC.

This clone was observed a handful of times. CDR3 amino acids: CASSGGQTNTEAFF. CDR3 bases: TGTGCCAGTAGTGGGGGACAGACGAACACTGAAGCTTTCTTT. V gene TRBV19 combines with J gene TRBJ1-1, with 7 bases matching TRBD1. The CDR3 covers 14 residues. From germline, CDR1 is LNHDA and CDR2 SQIVND (reference sequence). Unmatched junction bases numbered 4, after V lost 5 bases and J lost 1 base.

V and J are TRBV6-5 and TRBJ2-5; D is unresolved. Germline V gives CDR1 MNHEY, CDR2 SVGAGI. This CDR3 is 14 amino acids long. V was trimmed by 8 bases and J by 1 base, leaving 14 bases between them. The CDR3 nucleotides are TGTGCCAGCCGCAGCGTTGGTATCCAAGAGACCCAGTACTTC. It codes for CASRSVGIQETQYF.

The genes are TRBV4-1 and TRBJ2-5; 15 positions agree with TRBD2. The V gene's germline CDR1 is MGHRA and CDR2 YSYEKL. With 0 bases clipped from V and 7 bases from J, the junction kept 15 bases outside the gene matches. The CDR3 is 20 amino acids. The CDR3 region is CASSQDPGTSGGPERGTQYF. DNA of the CDR3: TGCGCCAGCAGCCAAGACCCTGGGACTAGCGGGGGGCCGGAGCGAGGGACCCAGTACTTC.

The chain recombines TRBV6-1 with TRBJ2-7; D is perhaps TRBD2 (5 bases). Germline V gene data show CDR1 as MNHNS and CDR2 as SASEGT. V was trimmed by 10 bases and J by 3 bases, leaving 13 bases between them. The CDR3 is made up of 12 amino acids. The CDR3 protein is CAIVDSVYEQYF. The CDR3 region has the DNA TGTGCCATCGTGGACTCAGTCTACGAGCAGTACTTC.

V is TRBV29-1 and J is TRBJ2-1, with D maybe TRBD2 (6 bases). CDR3 length equals 13 residues. V dropped 3 bases and J dropped 8 bases, with 14 bases sitting between them. Germline CDR1 is SQVTM and CDR2 is ANQGSEA. The CDR3 DNA reads TGCAGCGTTGATCTTAACCCGGGGGATGAGCAGTTCTTC. Translation gives CSVDLNPGDEQFF.

The genes are TRBV5-1 and TRBJ2-7; TRBD1 matches 9 bases. Germline CDR1 SGHRS, CDR2 YFSETQ. This CDR3 comprises 14 residues. Trimming took 4 bases from V and 5 from J; bases not matched to a gene: 7. CDR3 sequence reads: CASSPGQGTDEQYF. Here the CDR3 DNA reads TGCGCCAGCAGCCCCGGACAGGGGACAGACGAGCAGTACTTC.

This chain links TRBV2 with TRBJ1-2; 8 nucleotides agree with TRBD1. The CDR3 totals 13 residues. V lost 5 bases, J lost 7 bases, and 6 bases stayed unmatched. CDR1 is SNHLY, CDR2 FYNNEI, per germline. For the CDR3, the DNA is TGTGCCAGCAGTAAAGACAGGGGACCTGGCTACACCTTC. Translation: CASSKDRGPGYTF.